These 27 T cell receptor beta chains share one sample of origin, sequenced in a study of neurological immune-mediated disorders. MiXCR, run by TCRdb on the 5' RACE reads, gives a single entry per CDR3 protein. The repertoire holds 25,000 to 35,000 distinct CDR3 sequences, approximately 4.5% seen once, with 23% in the top ten. The sample was PBMCs. The receptors stem from a man between 18 and 35 years old in good health.

This clonotype was observed at least ten times. This chain uses TRBV5-6 with TRBJ2-5; possibly TRBD1 for D (6 bases). Germline CDR1 SGHDT, CDR2 YYEEEE. Deletions cut 2 bases from V and 5 bases from J, with 22 bases between. The CDR3 has 17 amino acids. CDR3 loop: CASSFYRVGASYETQYF. For the CDR3, the DNA is TGTGCCAGCAGCTTCTATAGGGTGGGGGCGTCGTACGAGACCCAGTACTTC.

This clonotype was observed a few times. V gene TRBV18 combines with J gene TRBJ2-5; TRBD2 matches at 8 bases. After removal of 6 bases from V and 2 bases from J, the junction contained 2 bases not matched to a gene. The CDR3 spans 13 residues. Germline values: CDR1 KGHSH, CDR2 LQKENI. CDR3 sequence reads: CASSRGEQETQYF. CDR3 nucleotides: TGTGCCAGCTCGCGGGGGGAACAAGAGACCCAGTACTTC.

For this clonotype: Since a much larger clone is just one base distant, this may be a read error. This chain connects TRBV6-5 to TRBJ1-2; D ambiguous. Trimming cost V 3 bases and J 4 bases, with 18 bases left between them. Germline CDR1 reads MNHEY; CDR2 reads SVGAGI. CDR3 length: 16 amino acids. The CDR3 protein is CASSYSLLGLAYGYTF. The CDR3 DNA is TGTGCCAGCAGTTATTCCCTGCTAGGATTGGCCTATGGCTACACCTTC.

This clonotype was found many times. V gene TRBV6-5 combines with J gene TRBJ1-6; possibly TRBD1 for D (6 bases). V lost 6 bases, J lost 6 bases, and 15 bases lay in between. Germline CDR1 and CDR2: MNHEY and SVGAGI. The CDR3 has 15 residues. The CDR3 loop reads CASSSRGLSNSPLHF. The CDR3 DNA reads TGTGCCAGCAGCTCGCGGGGGCTCAGTAATTCACCCCTCCACTTT.

This clonotype was found many times. The chain couples TRBV6-5 to TRBJ1-5; D gene ambiguous. The V end was cut by 5 bases, the J end by 7 bases, with 9 bases between. The V gene's germline CDR1 is MNHEY and CDR2 SVGAGI. This CDR3 spans 12 amino acids. CDR3 amino acids: CASSRPGQPQHF. The CDR3 DNA is TGTGCCAGCAGTCGGCCCGGGCAGCCCCAGCATTTT.

This clonotype was counted many times. The chain carries TRBV20-1 and TRBJ1-2; D remains unclear. The ends were cut back, 3 bases at V and 4 bases at J, with 12 bases in the middle. Per germline, CDR1 DFQATT and CDR2 SNEGSKA (reference sequence). CDR3 length: 13 residues. The CDR3 loop reads CSASPGGGYGYTF. CDR3 coding DNA: TGCAGTGCTAGCCCGGGTGGCGGCTATGGCTACACCTTC.

This clonotype was recorded at least ten times. The V gene is TRBV7-2, the J gene TRBJ2-1; TRBD2 aligns across 11 bases. Germline V gene sequence: CDR1 SGHTA, CDR2 FQGNSA. V was clipped by 3 bases and J by 6 bases; unmatched bases: 1. The CDR3 spans 14 residues. CDR3 in DNA: TGTGCCAGCAGCTTTAGCGGGGGGGGCAATGAGCAGTTCTTC. It is translated as CASSFSGGGNEQFF.

The sample holds many counts of this clonotype. The chain joins TRBV10-3 to TRBJ1-2, with 9 bases matching TRBD1. The V gene's germline CDR1 is ENHRY and CDR2 SYGVKD. This CDR3 region has 16 residues. Trimming at V came to 5 bases and at J to 4 bases, leaving 11 bases not matched to a gene. CDR3 bases: TGTGCCATCAGTTCCACCGGGACAGGGAACACCTATGGCTACACCTTC. It encodes CAISSTGTGNTYGYTF.

There are many counts of this clonotype. CDR3 sequence reads: CASSPGANVLTF. The CDR3 bases are TGTGCCAGTAGTCCTGGGGCCAACGTCCTGACTTTC. This sequence joins TRBV19 and TRBJ2-6, with D uncertain. The germline CDR1 and CDR2 sequences are LNHDA and SQIVND (reference sequence). Trimming stripped 5 bases from V and 2 bases from J, with 1 base between. CDR3 length: 12 amino acids. Together with reference TRBV19 and TRBJ2-6, the CDR3 gives the full variable domain: DGGITQSPKYLFRKEGQNVTLSCEQNLNHDAMYWYRQDPGQGLRLIYYSQIVNDFQKGDIAEGYSVSREKKESFPLTVTSAQKNPTAFYLCASSPGANVLTFGAGSRLTVL.

This clonotype was detected ten times or more. The chain is built from TRBV12-3 or TRBV12-4 and TRBJ1-1, with unresolved D. This CDR3 is built from 14 residues. V lost 7 bases to trimming and J lost 0 bases, with 12 bases between them. In DNA, the CDR3 is TGTGCCAGCAAGACCCCGGACGTGAACACTGAAGCTTTCTTT. Amino acids: CASKTPDVNTEAFF.

This clonotype was counted ten times or more. This chain links TRBV6-5 with TRBJ1-2, with a weak D call TRBD1 (6 bases). With 0 bases removed from V and 5 bases from J, the gap between germline ends came to 13 bases. CDR1 MNHEY and CDR2 SVGAGI come from the germline V gene. CDR3 length equals 15 residues. As DNA, the CDR3 is TGTGCCAGCAGTTACTCTCCTACAGGGTCTTATGGCTACACCTTC. This gives the protein CASSYSPTGSYGYTF.

At least ten counts were recorded for this clonotype. This sequence joins TRBV7-2 and TRBJ2-7; TRBD2 aligns across 7 bases. This CDR3 region has 17 residues. CDR1 and CDR2 (germline): SGHTA, FQGNSA. Trimming cost V 3 bases and J 4 bases; bases outside gene matches: 15. The CDR3 nucleotides are TGTGCCAGCAGCTTTTCGGCGGGACCGGCCGGGAGGTACGAGCAGTACTTC. Residues: CASSFSAGPAGRYEQYF.

CDR3 amino acids: CASSVASLAGYNEQFF. Written as DNA, the CDR3 is TGCGCCAGCAGCGTGGCCTCTCTAGCGGGCTACAATGAGCAGTTCTTC. The chain couples TRBV5-1 to TRBJ2-1, with TRBD2 identical over 8 bases. In germline, CDR1 is SGHRS, CDR2 YFSETQ. The CDR3 consists of 16 residues. The J segment lost 3 bases and the V segment lost 4 bases, leaving 9 bases of the junction unmatched.

This clonotype was counted many times. This rearrangement joins TRBV20-1 to TRBJ1-5; D remains unclear. The CDR3 is 13 amino acids. The V end was cut by 5 bases, the J end by 4 bases, with 12 bases between. The germline V gene has CDR1 DFQATT and CDR2 SNEGSKA (reference sequence). The CDR3 loop reads CSALGLGNQPQHF. The CDR3 coding sequence is TGCAGTGCTTTGGGGTTAGGAAATCAGCCCCAGCATTTT.

The table lists this clonotype with many counts. This sequence joins TRBV10-3 and TRBJ1-1; a weak D match, TRBD1 (5 bases). The CDR3 has 14 residues. Germline V gene data show CDR1 as ENHRY and CDR2 as SYGVKD. V was trimmed by 7 bases and J by 1 base, leaving 13 bases between them. In DNA, the CDR3 is TGTGCCATCACACCAACAGGACCGAACACTGAAGCTTTCTTT. This gives the protein CAITPTGPNTEAFF.

Ten or more counts support this clonotype. The V gene is TRBV18, the J gene TRBJ2-3; D gene ambiguous. The germline gives CDR1 KGHSH, CDR2 LQKENI. The length of the CDR3 is 13 residues. The ends were cut back, 2 bases at V and 4 bases at J, with 7 bases in the middle. The CDR3 protein is CASSPSPADTQYF. The CDR3 DNA sequence: TGTGCCAGCTCACCATCCCCAGCAGATACGCAGTATTTT.

This clonotype was found many times. The rearrangement joins TRBV6-5 to TRBJ1-1; D not certain. V was cut by 2 bases and J by 7 bases, with 8 bases left in between. CDR1 is MNHEY, CDR2 SVGAGI, per germline. The CDR3 runs to 12 residues. CDR3 DNA: TGTGCCAGCAGTTACAGGGTTTATGAAGCTTTCTTT. It specifies CASSYRVYEAFF.

The J gene is TRBJ2-7, the V gene TRBV7-6, with TRBD2 as a possible D gene (6 bases). Germline CDR1 is SGHVS and CDR2 is FNYEAQ. This CDR3 region has 13 residues. Trimming pared 3 bases from V and 5 bases from J, leaving 11 bases between. The CDR3 nucleotides read TGTGCCAGCAGCTTGGGGCGGGGCGACGAGCAGTACTTC. It encodes CASSLGRGDEQYF.

This clonotype was seen repeatedly, ten times or more. The J gene is TRBJ2-1, the V gene TRBV20-1, with TRBD2 matching over 8 bases. The CDR3 extends over 14 amino acids. Germline CDR1 reads DFQATT; CDR2 reads SNEGSKA (reference sequence). The junction had 6 bases not matched to a gene; V was cut back by 3 bases and J by 5 bases. The CDR3, as DNA: TGCAGTGCTAGGGGCGGGGGGCCGAACAATGAGCAGTTCTTC. It encodes CSARGGGPNNEQFF.

This clonotype was recorded many times. V usage is TRBV5-1 and J usage is TRBJ1-2, with TRBD1 as a possible D gene (5 bases). The CDR3 contains 15 residues. Germline V CDR1 and CDR2: SGHRS, YFSETQ. V shed 0 bases and J shed 0 bases, with 9 bases lying between them. The chain's CDR3 is CASSLEGAPNYGYTF. CDR3 sequence (DNA): TGCGCCAGCAGCTTGGAAGGGGCGCCTAACTATGGCTACACCTTC.

This clonotype was seen ten or more times. This chain links TRBV7-2 with TRBJ2-6; possibly TRBD1 for D (6 bases). Germline CDR1 reads SGHTA; CDR2 reads FQGNSA. The CDR3 consists of 16 residues. V was trimmed by 1 base and J by 4 bases, leaving 11 bases between them. CDR3 residues: CASSLETGYGANVLTF. DNA of the CDR3: TGTGCCAGCAGCTTAGAAACAGGGTACGGGGCCAACGTCCTGACTTTC.

This clonotype came up many times. The chain carries TRBV19 and TRBJ1-1; D possibly corresponds to TRBD1 (5 bases). Germline V gene data show CDR1 as LNHDA and CDR2 as SQIVND (reference sequence). V lost 7 bases to trimming and J lost 4 bases, with 13 bases between them. CDR3 length: 13 amino acids. The CDR3 DNA sequence: TGTGCCAGTATGGAAGGGGATGTCACTGAAGCTTTCTTT. It yields the protein CASMEGDVTEAFF.

This chain connects TRBV29-1 to TRBJ2-2; TRBD1 matches 7 bases. The V segment lost 6 bases and the J segment 4 bases; nucleotides outside the gene matches: 8. This CDR3 is 14 amino acids long. Germline V lookup: CDR1 SQVTM, CDR2 ANQGSEA. In DNA form, the CDR3 reads TGCAGCGTGAGGGGAGACAGGGTCACCGGGGAGCTGTTTTTT. It specifies CSVRGDRVTGELFF.

This clonotype has ten or more counts. The genes are TRBV7-9 and TRBJ2-7; D is perhaps TRBD1 (6 bases). Germline-derived CDR1 and CDR2 are SEHNR and FQNEAQ (reference sequence). This CDR3 comprises 13 residues. The germline V and J ends were trimmed by 5 bases and 2 bases, with 10 bases remaining between them. The CDR3 DNA reads as TGTGCCAGCAGCAGGACAGCCGCCTACGAGCAGTACTTC. Protein sequence: CASSRTAAYEQYF. The whole variable domain, remainder taken from reference TRBV7-9 and TRBJ2-7, is DTGVSQNPRHKITKRGQNVTFRCDPISEHNRLYWYRQTLGQGPEFLTYFQNEAQLEKSRLLSDRFSAERPKGSFSTLEIQRTEQGDSAMYLCASSRTAAYEQYFGPGTRLTVT.

This clonotype was counted many times. This chain uses TRBV2 with TRBJ2-3; possibly TRBD1 for D (5 bases). CDR3 length: 13 residues. The V end was cut by 7 bases, the J end by 6 bases, with 14 bases between. Looked up from germline, CDR1 is SNHLY and CDR2 is FYNNEI. The CDR3 protein is CASIRGSWDTQYF. The CDR3 DNA sequence: TGTGCCAGCATTAGGGGTAGTTGGGATACGCAGTATTTT.

In its sample, this clonotype was seen many times. This chain uses TRBV11-1 with TRBJ2-5; D call uncertain. The CDR3 runs 15 residues. The germline CDR1 and CDR2 sequences are SGHAT and FQDESV (reference sequence). The V end lost 5 bases, the J end lost 0 bases, and 13 bases lay between the germline ends. The CDR3 spells CASSATTADQETQYF. CDR3 nucleotide sequence: TGTGCCAGCAGCGCTACTACGGCGGACCAAGAGACCCAGTACTTC.

V and J are TRBV6-1 and TRBJ2-2; 9 positions agree with TRBD1. CDR3 length: 16 amino acids. CDR1 and CDR2 (germline): MNHNS, SASEGT. Germline trimming cut 2 bases from V and 6 bases from J; bases unmatched to any gene: 7. CDR3: CASSERDRGLSGELFF. The CDR3 DNA sequence: TGTGCCAGCAGTGAAAGAGACAGGGGGTTGTCCGGGGAGCTGTTTTTT.